Each of the 10 T cell receptor beta chains below was sequenced from the same sample in a study of metastatic and nonmetastatic thyroid tumors. Thyroid surgery was performed in patients who had received no treatment beforehand. MiXCR reprocessed the PCR reads for TCRdb. The data contain roughly 18,000 clones, roughly a quarter of them singletons. Sequences were obtained from tumor tissue. The receptors originated from a female donor with papillary thyroid cancer or a benign thyroid nodule (not recorded which). Some clones in this sample may be carry-over from other donors' samples.

The table lists this clone with many counts. The genes are TRBV20-1 and TRBJ1-3; possible D gene TRBD1, 5 bases. V shed 5 bases and J shed 0 bases, with 8 bases lying between them. This CDR3 spans 13 amino acids. CDR1 and CDR2 (germline): DFQATT, SNEGSKA (reference sequence). CDR3 nucleotide sequence: TGCAGTGCTTACCAGGGCTCTGGAAACACCATATATTTT. It encodes CSAYQGSGNTIYF.

This chain connects TRBV20-1 to TRBJ2-3, with TRBD2 identical over 8 bases. The length of the CDR3 is 14 residues. Germline V gene lookup returns CDR1 DFQATT and CDR2 SNEGSKA (reference sequence). DNA for the CDR3: TGCACCCTCATGGATGGAGCGGCGGGGGGTACGCAGTATTTT. Translation: CTLMDGAAGGTQYF.

V is TRBV4-1 and J is TRBJ1-3, with unresolved D. V was clipped by 8 bases and J by 0 bases, with 11 bases between them. The CDR3 extends over 14 amino acids. The germline V gene encodes CDR1 MGHRA and CDR2 YSYEKL. For the CDR3, the DNA is TGCGCCAGCTCCCCCAGCGGCTCTGGAAACACCATATATTTT. Protein sequence: CASSPSGSGNTIYF.

In this sample, this clone turned up a few times. The rearrangement links TRBV28 to TRBJ1-1, with no clear D. The germline V and J ends were trimmed by 6 bases and 1 base, with 6 bases remaining between them. Germline V gives CDR1 MDHEN, CDR2 SYDVKM. The CDR3 has 12 amino acids. In DNA, the CDR3 is TGTGCCAGCAGCCAAGCGAACACTGAAGCTTTCTTT. This translates into CASSQANTEAFF. Full variable domain (missing parts from reference TRBV28 and TRBJ1-1): DVKVTQSSRYLVKRTGEKVFLECVQDMDHENMFWYRQDPGLGLRLIYFSYDVKMKEKGDIPEGYSVSREKKERFSLILESASTNQTSMYLCASSQANTEAFFGQGTRLTVV.

The table lists this clone with a few counts. The chain uses TRBV5-1 and TRBJ2-1; TRBD2 matches 12 bases. There are 15 residues in the CDR3. Trimming took 5 bases from V and 8 from J; bases not matched to a gene: 8. Germline V gives CDR1 SGHRS, CDR2 YFSETQ. The CDR3 DNA is TGCGCCAGCAGTTCCGGGACTAGCGGGTTCTATGAGCAGTTCTTC. Translating it yields CASSSGTSGFYEQFF.

This clone was seen ten or more times. J is TRBJ2-3 and V is TRBV11-2, with D perhaps TRBD2 (5 bases). Germline loops: CDR1 SGHAT, CDR2 FQNNGV. V lost 4 bases and J lost 5, with 10 bases in between. The CDR3 loop spans 13 amino acids. CDR3 coding DNA: TGTGCCAGCAGCTCGCAGCGGAAAGATACGCAGTATTTT. This codes for CASSSQRKDTQYF.

This clone was counted only a few times. The chain recombines TRBV19 with TRBJ2-3; D not resolved. Trimming pared 8 bases from V and 2 bases from J, leaving 14 bases between. CDR1 LNHDA and CDR2 SQIVND come from the germline V gene (reference sequence). The CDR3 has 14 residues. In nucleotides, the CDR3 is TGTGCCAGTCGGTGGGCCCAACTCACAGATACGCAGTATTTT. Protein product: CASRWAQLTDTQYF.

Sample share makes this clone medium-sized (0.01 to 0.1%). The rearrangement uses TRBV15 and TRBJ1-2; possible D gene TRBD1, 5 bases. CDR1 and CDR2 from the germline V gene are LNHNV and YYDKDF (reference sequence). The CDR3 totals 14 residues. Between the trimmed V and J ends, which lost 5 bases and 3 bases, there was a span of 13 bases. Written as DNA, the CDR3 is TGTGCCACCAGCTCACGGAACAGGCACTATGGCTACACCTTC. Its protein product is CATSSRNRHYGYTF.

A few counts support this clone. The chain is built from TRBV12-3 or TRBV12-4 and TRBJ2-1; 8 bases align to TRBD2. This CDR3 comprises 15 residues. J gave up 6 bases and V 3 bases, and 7 bases lay outside the gene matches. CDR3 DNA sequence: TGTGCCAGCAGTTTGGCGGGAGGTCCGGTCAATGAGCAGTTCTTC. Encoded protein: CASSLAGGPVNEQFF.

In its sample, this clone ranks as medium-sized. The rearrangement uses TRBV6-1 and TRBJ1-6; 10 bases match TRBD1. V lost 5 bases to trimming and J lost 10 bases; unmatched junction nucleotides: 5. Germline CDR1 and CDR2: MNHNS and SASEGT. The CDR3 has 14 amino acids. In nucleotides, the CDR3 is TGTGCCAGCAGTCAATGGACAGGGGGATCACCCCTCCACTTT. It is translated as CASSQWTGGSPLHF.